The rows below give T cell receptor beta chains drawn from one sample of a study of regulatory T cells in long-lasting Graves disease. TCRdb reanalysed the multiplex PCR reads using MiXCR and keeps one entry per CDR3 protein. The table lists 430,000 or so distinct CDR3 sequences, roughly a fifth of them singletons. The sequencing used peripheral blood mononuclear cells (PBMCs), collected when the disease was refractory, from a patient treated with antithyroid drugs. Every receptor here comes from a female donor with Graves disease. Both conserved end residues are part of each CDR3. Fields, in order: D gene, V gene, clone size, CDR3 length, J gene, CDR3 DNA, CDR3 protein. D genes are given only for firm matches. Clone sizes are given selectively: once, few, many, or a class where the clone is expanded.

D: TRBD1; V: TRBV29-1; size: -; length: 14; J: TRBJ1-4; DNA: TGCAGCGTCGTCGGACAGGGGATTAATGAAAAACTGTTTTTT; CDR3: CSVVGQGINEKLFF
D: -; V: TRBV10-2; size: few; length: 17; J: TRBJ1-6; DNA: TGCGCCAGCAGTGATAAGGGTTCACCATATGATAATTCACCCCTCCACTTT; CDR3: CASSDKGSPYDNSPLHF
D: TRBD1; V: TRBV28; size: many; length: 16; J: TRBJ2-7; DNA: TGTGCCATCGACGCCGGGACAGAGAAAATCTCCTACGAGCAGTACTTC; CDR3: CAIDAGTEKISYEQYF
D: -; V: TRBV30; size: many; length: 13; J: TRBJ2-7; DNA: TGTGCCTGGAGTGTACAGCCGGCTTACGAGCAGTACTTC; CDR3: CAWSVQPAYEQYF
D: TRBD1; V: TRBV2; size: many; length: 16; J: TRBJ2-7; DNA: TGTGCCAGCAGCCCCAGAGAAGGGGGCATCACCTACGAGCAGTACTTC; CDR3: CASSPREGGITYEQYF
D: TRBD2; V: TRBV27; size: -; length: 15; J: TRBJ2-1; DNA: TGTGCCAGCAGTTTGACCGGGACTAGTTACAATGAGCAGTTCTTC; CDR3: CASSLTGTSYNEQFF
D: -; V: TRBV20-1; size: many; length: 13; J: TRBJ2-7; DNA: TGCAGTGCCAGACGGGACATCTCCTACGAGCAGTACTTC; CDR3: CSARRDISYEQYF
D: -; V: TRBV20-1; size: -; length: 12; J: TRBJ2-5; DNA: TGCAGTACCCCCGGGGGCGGAGAGACCCAGTACTTC; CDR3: CSTPGGGETQYF
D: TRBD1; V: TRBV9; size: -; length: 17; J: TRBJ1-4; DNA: TGTGCCAGCAGCGTAGAATCTCCGGGACAGGGGAATGAAAAACTGTTTTTT; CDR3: CASSVESPGQGNEKLFF
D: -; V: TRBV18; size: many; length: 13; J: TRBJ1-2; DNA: TGTGCCAGCTCACCTGGGCCAGACTATGGCTACACCTTC; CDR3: CASSPGPDYGYTF
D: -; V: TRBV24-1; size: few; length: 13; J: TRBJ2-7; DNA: TGTGCCACCAGTGACGCGGCAAACTACGAGCAGTACTTC; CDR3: CATSDAANYEQYF
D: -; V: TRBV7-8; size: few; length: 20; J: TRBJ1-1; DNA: TGTGCCAGCAGCTTACCGGGACCCTACGAGGGTGAGGCCTGGGCGGGCTCACGGGTCTTT; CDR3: CASSLPGPYEGEAWAGSRVF
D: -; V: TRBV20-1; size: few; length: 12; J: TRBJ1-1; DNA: TGCAGTGGGGGGGAAGATAACACTGAAGCTTTCTTT; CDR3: CSGGEDNTEAFF
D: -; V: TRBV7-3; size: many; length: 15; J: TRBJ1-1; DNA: TGTGCCAGCAGCCCGGGTGGGGGGCAGTCCACTGAAGCTTTCTTT; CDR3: CASSPGGGQSTEAFF
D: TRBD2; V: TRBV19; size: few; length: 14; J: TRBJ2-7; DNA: TGTGCCAGTAGTACGGAAGCGGGAGTTGACGAGCAGTACTTC; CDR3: CASSTEAGVDEQYF
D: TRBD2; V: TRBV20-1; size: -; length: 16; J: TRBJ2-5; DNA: TGCAGTTCTAGTGGCCTAGCGGGGCGGTACCAAGAGACCCAGTACTTC; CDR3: CSSSGLAGRYQETQYF
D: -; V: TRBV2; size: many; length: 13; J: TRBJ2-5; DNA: TGTGCCAGCAGTGTTATTGGTGAAGAGACCCAGTACTTC; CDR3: CASSVIGEETQYF
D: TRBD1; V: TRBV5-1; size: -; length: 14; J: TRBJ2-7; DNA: TGCGCCAGCAGATCCGGGACAGGATCCTACGAGCAGTACTTC; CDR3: CASRSGTGSYEQYF
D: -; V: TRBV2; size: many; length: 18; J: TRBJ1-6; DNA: TGTGCCAGCAGGTCGGGGGTTTTTGGACCTATGGTGAATTCACCCCTCCACTTT; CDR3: CASRSGVFGPMVNSPLHF
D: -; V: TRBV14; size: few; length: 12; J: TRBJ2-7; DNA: TGTGCCAAACATCACAGGGAGTGCGAGCAGTACTTC; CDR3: CAKHHRECEQYF
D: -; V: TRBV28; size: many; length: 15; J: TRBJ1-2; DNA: TGTGCCTCCTCCGGCAGGTCCCCAGCTAACTATGGCTACACCTTC; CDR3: CASSGRSPANYGYTF
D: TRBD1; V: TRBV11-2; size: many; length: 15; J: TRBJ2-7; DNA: TGTGCCAGCAGCCCAGACCGGACAGGGGTATACGAGCAGTACTTC; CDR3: CASSPDRTGVYEQYF
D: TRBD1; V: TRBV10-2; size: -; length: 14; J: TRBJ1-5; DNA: TGCGCCAGCAGTGAGACAGGGGAGGCTCAGCCCCAGCATTTT; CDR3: CASSETGEAQPQHF
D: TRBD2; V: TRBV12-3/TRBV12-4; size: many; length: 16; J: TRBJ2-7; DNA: TGTGCCAGCAGTACCCCGGGACTAGCGGCACCCTACGAGCAGTACTTC; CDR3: CASSTPGLAAPYEQYF
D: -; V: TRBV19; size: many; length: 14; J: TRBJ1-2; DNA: TGTGCCAGTAGTACCCGGGACATCTTCTATGGCTACACCTTC; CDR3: CASSTRDIFYGYTF
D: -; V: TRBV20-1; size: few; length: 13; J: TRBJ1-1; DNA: TGCAGTGCTCGGAGGGAGGGCATGGCTGAAGCTTTCTTT; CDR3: CSARREGMAEAFF
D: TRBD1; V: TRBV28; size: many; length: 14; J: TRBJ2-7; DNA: TGTGCCAGCAGCTTACAGGGGGCGGTCTACGAGCAGTACTTC; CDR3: CASSLQGAVYEQYF